The present TCR beta chain was sequenced within a study of immune cell composition in non-small cell lung cancer. Findings and limits, study-wide: Dominant in vivo tumour-associated clones were not shown to share tumour-reactive sequences.

Clones were read by immunoSEQ multiplex PCR, and TCRdb kept only the in-frame ones, dropping some. The sample lists around 9,100 clones; around four fifths were seen once. The CDR3 consists of 12 residues. V lost 0 bases and J lost 6, with 6 bases in between. CDR1 and CDR2 (germline): SGDLS, YYNGEE. The table lists this clone with a few counts. Antigen unknown. The clonotype comes from a human donor with non-small cell lung cancer. Material for sequencing was lung tumor tissue. The chain employs TRBV9 and TRBJ1-1; D gene ambiguous. The CDR3 DNA is TGTGCCAGCAGCGTAGGTGTCTCTGAAGCTTTCTTT. Amino acid sequence: CASSVGVSEAFF.